The clone carrying this TCR beta chain was recorded a few times. Its antigen is as yet unknown. The data stem from a study of T cell responses to AZD1222 COVID-19 vaccine. Study as a whole: Pooled in the analysis were second doses at about 4 or about 12 weeks. Findings and limits, study-wide: Donors, mostly white British, included more females; clonal diversity was possibly underestimated. Regions left unmutated in variants are reportedly the target of nearly half of spike-specific TCRs.

This table comes from immunoSEQ multiplex PCR, and its TCRdb copy is limited to in-frame clones, with some not included. The table has 140,000 to 150,000 clones, about 87% seen once. CDR3 length: 15 amino acids. Trimming removed 0 bases at V and 8 bases at J, with 11 bases between. Per the germline V gene, CDR1 is MNHEY and CDR2 is SVGAGI. The gene calls are TRBV6-5 and TRBJ1-6; D possibly corresponds to TRBD1 (6 bases). This sequence originates from an adult in good health. This specimen consisted of peripheral blood, obtained on day 0 of AZD1222 vaccination. The CDR3 sequence is CASSYSGEGDSPLHF. The CDR3 DNA follows: TGTGCCAGCAGTTACTCGGGGGAGGGGGATTCACCCCTCCACTTT.